The rows below give T cell receptor beta chains drawn from one sample of a study of CD8 T cells in Susac syndrome. TCRdb independently ran MiXCR on the immunoSEQ multiplex PCR reads; one entry per CDR3 protein. The sample lists 150,000 to 200,000 distinct CDR3 sequences, about 94% seen once, with 0.08% to 0.11% in the top ten. Sequenced: CD4+ T cells from PBMCs. All receptors come from a human donor in good health. CDR3s include the opening cysteine and the closing phenylalanine or tryptophan. A D gene is named only where the DNA matches it firmly.

cdr3_length j_call v_call d_call cdr3_aa cdr3_nt
11 TRBJ2-5 TRBV19 - CASRGVETQYF TGTGCCAGTAGAGGGGTGGAGACCCAGTACTTC
12 TRBJ2-5 TRBV29-1 TRBD2 CSFCGSQETQYF TGCAGCTTTTGCGGGAGTCAAGAGACCCAGTACTTC
13 TRBJ2-1 TRBV15 TRBD1 CATSSGQGREQFF TGTGCCACCAGCAGCGGACAGGGTCGGGAGCAGTTCTTC
13 TRBJ1-1 TRBV29-1 - CSVEVQAGTEAFF TGCAGCGTTGAAGTACAGGCGGGCACTGAAGCTTTCTTT
15 TRBJ2-5 TRBV28 - CATSGAALLQETQYF TGTGCCACCTCAGGGGCCGCGCTCCTTCAAGAGACCCAGTACTTC
14 TRBJ1-2 TRBV27 - CASSPREPNYGYTF TGTGCCAGCAGTCCGCGGGAACCCAACTATGGCTACACCTTC
10 TRBJ2-1 TRBV29-1 - CSYRDTKQFF TGCAGCTACCGGGACACCAAGCAGTTCTTC
12 TRBJ2-5 TRBV29-1 - CSASWMGETQYF TGCAGCGCGTCGTGGATGGGAGAGACCCAGTACTTC
15 TRBJ2-1 TRBV7-9 TRBD1 CASSLRAGGFNEQFF TGTGCCAGCAGCCTGAGGGCAGGGGGCTTCAATGAGCAGTTCTTC
16 TRBJ2-2 TRBV7-3 - CASSLTPVQWVGELFF TGTGCCAGCAGCTTAACGCCGGTACAGTGGGTCGGGGAGCTGTTTTTT
14 TRBJ2-7 TRBV2 TRBD2 CASSQTSGLYEQYF TGTGCCAGCAGCCAGACTAGCGGGCTCTACGAGCAGTACTTC
18 TRBJ2-6 TRBV7-9 TRBD1 CASTQGVQTLSGANVLTF TGTGCCAGCACCCAGGGGGTACAGACCCTCTCTGGGGCCAACGTCCTGACTTTC
18 TRBJ2-7 TRBV15 TRBD2 CATSRDYSSGRMLYEQYF TGTGCCACCAGCAGAGATTATTCAAGCGGGAGAATGCTCTACGAGCAGTACTTC
14 TRBJ2-5 TRBV4-2 - CASSPERIQETQYF TGTGCCAGCAGCCCCGAGCGGATCCAAGAGACCCAGTACTTC
13 TRBJ2-7 TRBV20-1 - CSARWRGRYEQYF TGCAGTGCTAGATGGAGGGGGCGATACGAGCAGTACTTC
13 TRBJ2-5 TRBV29-1 TRBD2 CSVSAGPGETQYF TGCAGCGTTTCAGCGGGGCCCGGGGAGACCCAGTACTTC
13 TRBJ1-2 TRBV30 - CAWNRIVTYGYTF TGTGCCTGGAATCGGATTGTGACGTATGGCTACACCTTC
19 TRBJ2-1 TRBV9 TRBD2 CASSVGWGASGRGYNEQFF TGTGCCAGCAGCGTAGGTTGGGGAGCTAGCGGGAGAGGGTACAATGAGCAGTTCTTC